Sequencing of this T cell receptor (beta chain) was carried out in a study of OX40 agonist ivuxolimab in advanced cancers. V was shortened by 6 bases and J by 4 bases, with 10 bases between the two germline ends. The germline CDR1 and CDR2 sequences are WSHSY and SAAADI. The CDR3 is 12 amino acids. The table came from immunoSEQ multiplex PCR; TCRdb's copy has only in-frame clones and leaves some out. The sample shows 60,000 to 95,000 clones, about 88% of them seen only once. The gene calls are TRBV10-2 and TRBJ2-7; D is uncertain. The specimen was CD4+ or CD8+ T cells sorted from blood, collected in a trial of the OX40 agonist ivuxolimab. This clonotype was obtained from an adult with an advanced solid tumor such as melanoma, head and neck, liver or kidney cancer. CDR3 coding DNA: TGCGCCAGCAGGAGTGGCCCTTACGAGCAGTACTTC. It is translated as CASRSGPYEQYF.